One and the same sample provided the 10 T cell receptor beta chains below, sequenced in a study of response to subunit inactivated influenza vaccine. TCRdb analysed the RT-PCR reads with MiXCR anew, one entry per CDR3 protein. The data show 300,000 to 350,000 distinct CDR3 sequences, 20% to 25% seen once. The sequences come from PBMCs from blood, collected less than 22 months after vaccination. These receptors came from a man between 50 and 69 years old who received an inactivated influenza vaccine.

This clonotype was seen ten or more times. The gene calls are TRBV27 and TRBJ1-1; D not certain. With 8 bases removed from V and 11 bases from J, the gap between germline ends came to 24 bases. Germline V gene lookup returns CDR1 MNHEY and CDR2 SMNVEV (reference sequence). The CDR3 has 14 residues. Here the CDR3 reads CASAGSLGARRAFF. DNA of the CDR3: TGTGCCAGCGCGGGATCTCTAGGAGCCCGTCGGGCTTTCTTT.

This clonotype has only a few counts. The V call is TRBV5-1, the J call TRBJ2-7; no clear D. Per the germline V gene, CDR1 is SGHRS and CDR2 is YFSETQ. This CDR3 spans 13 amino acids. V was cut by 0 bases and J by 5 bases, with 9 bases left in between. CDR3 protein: CASSLEALDEQYF. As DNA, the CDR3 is TGCGCCAGCAGCTTGGAGGCTTTGGACGAGCAGTACTTC.

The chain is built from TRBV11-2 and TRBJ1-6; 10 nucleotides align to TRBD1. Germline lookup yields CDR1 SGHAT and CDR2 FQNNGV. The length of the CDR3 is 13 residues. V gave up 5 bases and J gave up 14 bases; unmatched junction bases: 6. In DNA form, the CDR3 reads TGTGCCAGCAGCGACAGGGGGCGCCTAGCCCTCCACTTT. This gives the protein CASSDRGRLALHF.

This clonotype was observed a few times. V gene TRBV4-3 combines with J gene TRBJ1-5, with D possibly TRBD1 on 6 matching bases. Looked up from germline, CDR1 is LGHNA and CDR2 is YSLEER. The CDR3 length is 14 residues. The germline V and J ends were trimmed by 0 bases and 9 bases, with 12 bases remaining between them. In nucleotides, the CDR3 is TGCGCCAGCAGCCAAGATCGGACAGCGATGCCCCAGCATTTT. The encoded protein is CASSQDRTAMPQHF.

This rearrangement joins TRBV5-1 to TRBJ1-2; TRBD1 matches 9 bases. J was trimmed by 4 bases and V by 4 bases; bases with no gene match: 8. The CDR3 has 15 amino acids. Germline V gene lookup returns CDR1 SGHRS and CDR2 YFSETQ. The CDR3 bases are TGCGCCAGCAGCACCTGGACAGGGGATAGCTATGGCTACACCTTC. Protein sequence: CASSTWTGDSYGYTF.

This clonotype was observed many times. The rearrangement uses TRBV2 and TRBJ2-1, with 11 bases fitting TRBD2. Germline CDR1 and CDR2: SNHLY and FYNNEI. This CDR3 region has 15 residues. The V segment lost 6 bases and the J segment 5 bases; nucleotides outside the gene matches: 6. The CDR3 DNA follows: TGTGCCAGCAGAGTACTAGCGGGGGTGGACAATGAGCAGTTCTTC. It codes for CASRVLAGVDNEQFF.

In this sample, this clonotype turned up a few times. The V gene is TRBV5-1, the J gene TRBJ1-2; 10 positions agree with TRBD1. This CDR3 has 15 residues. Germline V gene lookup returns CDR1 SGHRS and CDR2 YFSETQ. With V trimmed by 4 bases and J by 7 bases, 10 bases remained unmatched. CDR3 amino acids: CASSTSGTGASGYTF. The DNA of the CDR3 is TGCGCCAGCAGCACGTCCGGGACAGGGGCATCTGGCTACACCTTC.

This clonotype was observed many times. The CDR3 DNA is TGTGCCAGCAGTGAATACGAGGGGAAGGGCTACACCTTC. Translated, it gives CASSEYEGKGYTF. This chain joins TRBV25-1 and TRBJ1-2, with TRBD1 as a possible D gene (5 bases). From germline, CDR1 is MGHDK and CDR2 SYGVNS. Trimming left V 0 bases short and J 8 bases short, with 10 bases between. CDR3 size: 13 residues.

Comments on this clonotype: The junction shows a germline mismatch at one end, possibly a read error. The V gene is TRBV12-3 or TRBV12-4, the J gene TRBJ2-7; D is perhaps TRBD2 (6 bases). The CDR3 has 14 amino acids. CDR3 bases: TGTGCCAGCAGTTTAGCGGGCCCGGACTACGAGGAGTACTTC. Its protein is CASSLAGPDYEEYF.

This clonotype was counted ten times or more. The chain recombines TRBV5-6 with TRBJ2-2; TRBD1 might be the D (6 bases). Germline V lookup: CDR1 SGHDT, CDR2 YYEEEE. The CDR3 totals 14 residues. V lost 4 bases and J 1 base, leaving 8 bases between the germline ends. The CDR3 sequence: CASSRTENTGELFF. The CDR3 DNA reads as TGTGCCAGCAGCCGGACAGAGAACACCGGGGAGCTGTTTTTT.